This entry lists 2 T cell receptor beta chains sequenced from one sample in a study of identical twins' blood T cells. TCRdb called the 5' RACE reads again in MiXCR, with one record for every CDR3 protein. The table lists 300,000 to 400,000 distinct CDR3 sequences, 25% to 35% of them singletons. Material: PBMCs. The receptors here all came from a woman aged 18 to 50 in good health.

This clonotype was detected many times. The chain's CDR3 is CASSLGPSGQPQHF. CDR3 sequence (DNA): TGTGCCAGCAGCCTTGGGCCCTCGGGGCAGCCCCAGCATTTT. This sequence joins TRBV3-1 and TRBJ1-5; D is uncertain. Germline lookup yields CDR1 LGHDT and CDR2 YNNKEL (reference sequence). The CDR3 is made up of 14 amino acids. Trimming took off 4 bases at V and 7 bases at J, with 14 bases between the two ends.

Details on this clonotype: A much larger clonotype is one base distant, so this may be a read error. The CDR3 DNA reads TGCAGTGCTAGTCGTAGGGGTGGTGAAAATCTGTTTTTT. It codes for CSASRRGGENLFF. The V gene is TRBV20-1, the J gene TRBJ1-4; possibly TRBD1 for D (5 bases). The CDR3 loop spans 13 amino acids. Germline V gene sequence: CDR1 DFQATT, CDR2 SNEGSKA (reference sequence).